The entry below describes one TCR beta chain. Its target is not known. The read falls 3 residues short of the CDR3 end, and the missing part is taken from the germline J gene. Generated by immunoSEQ multiplex PCR, the TCRdb table keeps only in-frame clones and is missing some. The repertoire table contains over 30,000 clones. Dot-blot hybridization genotyped cervical HPV amplified with MY09/MY11 PCR. The V end was cut by 6 bases, the J end by 3 bases, with 17 bases between. The CDR3 contains 15 residues. Germline assignment: CDR1 KGHSH and CDR2 LQKENI. These data originate in a study of T cells in women clearing cervical HPV infection. Study observations and caveats: Cases carried less TRBV6-7 than controls: about 0.1% versus 0.15%.

The sequencing sample was made of blood buffy coat. This rearrangement joins TRBV18 to TRBJ1-1, with a weak D call TRBD1 (5 bases). The sequence was collected from a woman aged 18 to 75 with a cervical HPV16 infection that either progressed to CIN3+ or cleared (not recorded which). CDR3 DNA, as far as it was read: TGTGCCAGCTCTCCCGGAGTTCAGGGCGACACTGAA. This codes for CASSPGVQGDTE. The full CDR3 is CASSPGVQGDTEAFF. The full variable domain, rest sourced from reference TRBV18 and TRBJ1-1, is NAGVMQNPRHLVRRRGQEARLRCSPMKGHSHVYWYRQLPEEGLKFMVYLQKENIIDESGMPKERFSAEFPKEGPSILRIQQVVRGDSAAYFCASSPGVQGDTEAFFGQGTRLTVV.